Reported below is one TCR beta chain. The antigen is unknown. Germline V gene lookup returns CDR1 MGHRA and CDR2 YSYEKL. V trimming: 3 bases; J trimming: 7 bases; junction bases outside the gene matches: 16. The CDR3 totals 18 residues. Cells sorted as Tregs were CD4+, CD25+ and CD127-/low. Semi-nested PCR with Nested Universal Primer A followed constant-region reverse priming of full-length variable regions. TCRdb called the 5' RACE reads again in MiXCR, with one record for every CDR3 protein. The sample contains about 43,000 distinct CDR3 sequences, roughly 23% of which appear only once. Findings and caveats of the study: Tumor Tregs overlapped most with tumor, then blood, naive CD4+ cells. Whole repertoires were not studied in the larger cohort, only one V-J beta rearrangement. Tumor memory CD4+ T cell TCR gene usage was found to cluster with blood and lymph node memory CD4+ cells and with lymph node naive CD4+ cells.

Material for sequencing was Tregs sorted from a lymph node. This chain uses TRBV4-1 with TRBJ2-1, with 9 nucleotides matching TRBD2. This TCR derives from a female donor with breast cancer. The CDR3 DNA reads TGCGCCAGCAGCCAGGGAAGACTAGCGGCAACGCAGGGAAATGAGCAGTTCTTC. It specifies CASSQGRLAATQGNEQFF.